The present entry profiles one T cell receptor beta chain with its context. The data originate from a study of cytomegalovirus exposure and HLA in healthy donors. The germline CDR1 and CDR2 sequences are MNHNS and SASEGT. The V segment lost 1 base and the J segment 6 bases; nucleotides outside the gene matches: 8. CDR3 length: 15 amino acids. Both 60 Vbeta primers and 13 Jbeta primers went into the PCR. The table came from immunoSEQ multiplex PCR; TCRdb's copy has only in-frame clones and leaves some out. The sample contains some 150,000 clones, about 75% of which appear only once. The sequenced material came from PBMCs. The chain uses TRBV6-1 and TRBJ2-7; 8 bases fit TRBD2. The clonotype originates from a woman aged 25 to 39 in good health and CMV-seronegative. CDR3 in amino acids: CASSEDSGGPGEQYF. In DNA, the CDR3 is TGTGCCAGCAGTGAAGACTCGGGGGGGCCCGGCGAGCAGTACTTC.